Following are 29 T cell receptor beta chains from one sample sequenced in a study of technical replicates of blood from a handful of donors. Only in-frame clones appear in the TCRdb table, and some are missing; sequencing was by immunoSEQ multiplex PCR. Among 85,000 to 100,000 clones listed, approximately 95% were seen once. Sequenced input: T cells isolated from PBMCs. All receptors come from a human donor in good health.

J is TRBJ2-3 and V is TRBV6-4, with a possible D match to TRBD2 (5 bases). Germline V gene lookup returns CDR1 MRHNA and CDR2 SNTAGT. This CDR3 is 13 amino acids long. V was shortened by 5 bases and J by 4 bases, with 10 bases between the two germline ends. CDR3 nucleotide sequence: TGTGCCAGCAGTACTAGTTTGGCAGATACGCAGTATTTT. Protein product: CASSTSLADTQYF.

This chain joins TRBV7-9 and TRBJ2-7; D unclear. The germline V and J ends were trimmed by 2 bases and 7 bases, with 12 bases remaining between them. The CDR3 totals 13 residues. The germline CDR1 and CDR2 sequences are SEHNR and FQNEAQ (reference sequence). CDR3 nucleotides: TGTGCCAGCAGCTTAAGTACAGAGTATGAGCAGTACTTC. This encodes CASSLSTEYEQYF.

This chain connects TRBV30 to TRBJ1-4, with a weak D call TRBD1 (5 bases). This CDR3 comprises 15 residues. V gave up 1 base and J gave up 5 bases, with 14 bases separating them. Germline-derived CDR1 and CDR2 are GTSNPN and SVGIG (reference sequence). The CDR3 DNA is TGTGCCTGGAGTGCAAAGGGGAGGACCAATGAAAAACTGTTTTTT. Protein: CAWSAKGRTNEKLFF.

V gene TRBV27 combines with J gene TRBJ2-3, with no clear D. V lost 5 bases to trimming and J lost 4 bases, with 4 bases between them. The CDR3 extends over 11 amino acids. Germline values: CDR1 MNHEY, CDR2 SMNVEV (reference sequence). CDR3 sequence reads: CASSQSDTQYF. DNA for the CDR3: TGTGCCAGCAGTCAATCAGATACGCAGTATTTT.

The V gene is TRBV2, the J gene TRBJ1-4; 7 positions agree with TRBD1. Looked up from germline, CDR1 is SNHLY and CDR2 is FYNNEI. The CDR3 covers 14 residues. The V segment lost 5 bases and the J segment 7 bases; nucleotides outside the gene matches: 7. CDR3 DNA sequence: TGTGCCAGCAGTACAGGGGCCTTCGGTGAAAAACTGTTTTTT. Translated, it gives CASSTGAFGEKLFF. Filled out from reference TRBV2 and TRBJ1-4, the complete variable domain reads EPEVTQTPSHQVTQMGQEVILRCVPISNHLYFYWYRQILGQKVEFLVSFYNNEISEKSEIFDDQFSVERPDGSNFTLKIRSTKLEDSAMYFCASSTGAFGEKLFFGSGTQLSVL.

The V and J genes are TRBV15 and TRBJ2-3, with a possible D match to TRBD1 (6 bases). This CDR3 is built from 16 residues. Looked up from germline, CDR1 is LNHNV and CDR2 is YYDKDF (reference sequence). V dropped 2 bases and J dropped 1 base, with 13 bases sitting between them. In DNA, the CDR3 is TGTGCCACCAGCAGATTAATCCAGGGGCGCACAGATACGCAGTATTTT. Its protein is CATSRLIQGRTDTQYF.

The chain joins TRBV28 to TRBJ2-3, with 7 bases lining up with TRBD2. J was trimmed by 0 bases and V by 3 bases; bases with no gene match: 3. CDR3 length: 15 amino acids. Germline V gene sequence: CDR1 MDHEN, CDR2 SYDVKM. In DNA form, the CDR3 reads TGTGCCAGCAGTTTGGTGGGAGGGAGCACAGATACGCAGTATTTT. It encodes CASSLVGGSTDTQYF.

The chain uses TRBV7-8 and TRBJ2-2, with D perhaps matching TRBD2 (6 bases). V lost 2 bases, J lost 1 base, and 17 bases lay in between. Germline CDR1 reads SGHVS; CDR2 reads FQNEAQ. This CDR3 region has 18 residues. The CDR3 loop reads CASSLPPAGRLNTGELFF. The CDR3 bases are TGTGCCAGCAGCTTACCCCCTGCGGGGCGGTTGAACACCGGGGAGCTGTTTTTT.

The chain recombines TRBV12-5 with TRBJ1-1, with D possibly TRBD1 on 5 matching bases. Germline V gene lookup returns CDR1 LGHNT and CDR2 FRNRAP. This CDR3 comprises 14 residues. V lost 7 bases and J 1 base, leaving 13 bases between the germline ends. The CDR3 here is CASDGAWGNTEAFF. DNA for the CDR3: TGTGCTAGTGATGGGGCCTGGGGGAACACTGAAGCTTTCTTT. Based on the CDR3 plus reference TRBV12-5 and TRBJ1-1, the full variable domain is DARVTQTPRHKVTEMGQEVTMRCQPILGHNTVFWYRQTMMQGLELLAYFRNRAPLDDSGMPKDRFSAEMPDATLATLKIQPSEPRDSAVYFCASDGAWGNTEAFFGQGTRLTVV.

The J gene is TRBJ2-7, the V gene TRBV7-2; D not certain. Germline V gives CDR1 SGHTA, CDR2 FQGNSA. The CDR3 sequence is 13 residues long. The ends were cut back, 1 base at V and 4 bases at J, with 8 bases in the middle. The CDR3 DNA follows: TGTGCCAGCAGCTTAGTTCACGGGTACGAGCAGTACTTC. Its protein product is CASSLVHGYEQYF. Drawing the rest from reference TRBV7-2 and TRBJ2-7, the complete variable domain is GAGVSQSPSNKVTEKGKDVELRCDPISGHTALYWYRQSLGQGLEFLIYFQGNSAPDKSGLPSDRFSAERTGGSVSTLTIQRTQQEDSAVYLCASSLVHGYEQYFGPGTRLTVT.

The chain combines TRBV27 with TRBJ2-7; TRBD1 matches at 9 bases. Germline CDR1 MNHEY, CDR2 SMNVEV (reference sequence). After removal of 2 bases from V and 5 bases from J, the junction contained 10 bases not matched to a gene. The CDR3 consists of 16 residues. The CDR3 loop reads CASSLRVGTGWHEQYF. CDR3 DNA: TGTGCCAGCAGTTTACGAGTCGGGACAGGGTGGCACGAGCAGTACTTC.

The V and J genes are TRBV28 and TRBJ2-1, with D tentatively TRBD2 (5 bases). The germline V and J ends were trimmed by 6 bases and 7 bases, with 19 bases remaining between them. This CDR3 is built from 15 residues. Per germline, CDR1 MDHEN and CDR2 SYDVKM. Here the CDR3 DNA reads TGTGCCAGCAGGCCATCCCTCGGACTGCCTAATGAGCAGTTCTTC. It is translated as CASRPSLGLPNEQFF.

This rearrangement joins TRBV2 to TRBJ2-3; 10 nucleotides align to TRBD2. Germline CDR1 and CDR2: SNHLY and FYNNEI. The CDR3 is 15 residues long. The trim removed 6 bases at V and 1 base at J, leaving 4 bases unmatched. DNA for the CDR3: TGTGCCAGCAGGCCTGGACTAGCGGGCACAGATACGCAGTATTTT. Translating it yields CASRPGLAGTDTQYF. The full variable domain, in which reference TRBV2 and TRBJ2-3 provide the parts outside the CDR3, is EPEVTQTPSHQVTQMGQEVILRCVPISNHLYFYWYRQILGQKVEFLVSFYNNEISEKSEIFDDQFSVERPDGSNFTLKIRSTKLEDSAMYFCASRPGLAGTDTQYFGPGTRLTVL.

V usage is TRBV28 and J usage is TRBJ1-2, with 9 bases fitting TRBD1. V was pared by 6 bases and J by 2 bases, with 7 bases of the junction left unmatched. CDR1 and CDR2 (germline): MDHEN, SYDVKM. The CDR3 consists of 15 residues. CDR3 protein: CASSLTGGVNYGYTF. CDR3 bases: TGTGCCAGCAGCCTAACAGGGGGCGTAAACTATGGCTACACCTTC.

The V and J genes are TRBV4-2 and TRBJ2-3; a weak D match, TRBD2 (6 bases). The germline V gene encodes CDR1 LGHNA and CDR2 YNFKEQ. The CDR3 runs 17 residues. V dropped 4 bases and J dropped 0 bases, with 17 bases sitting between them. CDR3: CASSPFPREISTDTQYF. CDR3 DNA sequence: TGTGCCAGCAGCCCCTTTCCCCGGGAGATTAGCACAGATACGCAGTATTTT.

The chain combines TRBV5-4 with TRBJ2-5; 7 nucleotides match TRBD2. Germline CDR1 SGHNT, CDR2 YYREEE (reference sequence). V was pared by 4 bases and J by 3 bases, with 3 bases of the junction left unmatched. There are 13 residues in the CDR3. The CDR3 sequence: CASSATSEETQYF. The CDR3 nucleotides are TGTGCCAGCAGCGCTACTAGCGAAGAGACCCAGTACTTC.

The chain uses TRBV7-3 and TRBJ2-1, with 10 bases aligning to TRBD2. V lost 1 base, J lost 4 bases, and 1 base stayed unmatched. Germline lookup yields CDR1 SGHTA and CDR2 FQGTGA. CDR3 size: 15 residues. The CDR3 spells CASSLSSGGYNEQFF. CDR3 coding DNA: TGTGCCAGCAGCTTAAGTAGCGGGGGGTACAATGAGCAGTTCTTC.

The chain employs TRBV5-8 and TRBJ2-3, with 9 bases identical to TRBD1. V trimming: 0 bases; J trimming: 5 bases; junction bases outside the gene matches: 4. Germline assignment: CDR1 SGHTS and CDR2 YDEGEE. CDR3 length: 15 amino acids. CDR3 residues: CASSLGQGELDTQYF. The CDR3 nucleotides read TGTGCCAGCAGCTTGGGACAGGGGGAATTAGATACGCAGTATTTT.

The gene calls are TRBV11-3 and TRBJ2-7, with a weak D call TRBD1 (6 bases). This CDR3 has 16 amino acids. Germline CDR1 is SGHNT and CDR2 is YENEEA. V gave up 5 bases and J gave up 0 bases, with 17 bases separating them. CDR3 amino acids: CASSLMDRADSYEQYF. DNA for the CDR3: TGTGCCAGCAGCCTTATGGACAGAGCAGACTCCTACGAGCAGTACTTC.

CDR3: CASTGGQGLGYTF. CDR3 nucleotide sequence: TGTGCCAGCACCGGCGGACAGGGTTTGGGCTACACCTTC. The chain employs TRBV2 and TRBJ1-2, with 8 bases matching TRBD1. The CDR3 is 13 residues long. Germline V CDR1 and CDR2: SNHLY, FYNNEI. The ends lost 7 bases at V and 8 bases at J; junction bases unmatched: 9.

The chain uses TRBV7-9 and TRBJ2-7, with 9 bases matching TRBD1. V trimming: 0 bases; J trimming: 3 bases; junction bases outside the gene matches: 0. The CDR3 sequence is 14 residues long. In germline, CDR1 is SEHNR, CDR2 FQNEAQ (reference sequence). CDR3 amino acids: CASSLADRGYEQYF. The CDR3 nucleotides are TGTGCCAGCAGCTTAGCGGACAGGGGCTACGAGCAGTACTTC.

This chain links TRBV2 with TRBJ2-7; D gene unclear. V lost 2 bases and J 4 bases, leaving 6 bases between the germline ends. There are 12 residues in the CDR3. The germline gives CDR1 SNHLY, CDR2 FYNNEI. The CDR3 DNA reads TGTGCCAGCAGTGAATACGGGTACGAGCAGTACTTC. It codes for CASSEYGYEQYF.

The rearrangement joins TRBV5-4 to TRBJ1-2, with TRBD1 matching over 7 bases. Germline lookup yields CDR1 SGHNT and CDR2 YYREEE (reference sequence). This CDR3 is 14 amino acids long. V dropped 4 bases and J dropped 2; count of bases not matched to a gene: 5. CDR3 protein: CASSLDRRNYGYTF. The CDR3 DNA sequence: TGTGCCAGCAGCCTGGACAGGAGAAACTATGGCTACACCTTC.

The V and J genes are TRBV7-4 and TRBJ2-5; 8 nucleotides line up with TRBD2. This CDR3 contains 15 residues. V trimming: 5 bases; J trimming: 1 base; junction bases outside the gene matches: 6. CDR1 is SGHVT, CDR2 SQSDAQ, per germline. The CDR3 protein is CASSNGTRGQETQYF. The CDR3 DNA follows: TGTGCCAGCAGCAACGGGACTAGAGGCCAAGAGACCCAGTACTTC.

The J gene is TRBJ1-1, the V gene TRBV27; no clear D. Germline V CDR1 and CDR2: MNHEY, SMNVEV (reference sequence). There are 13 residues in the CDR3. Trimming removed 6 bases from V and 5 bases from J, with 13 bases in between. The CDR3 nucleotides are TGTGCCAGCAGCCTATATAAAGCGACTGAAGCTTTCTTT. As protein: CASSLYKATEAFF.

V and J are TRBV6-1 and TRBJ1-2, with 10 bases matching TRBD1. Germline CDR1 and CDR2: MNHNS and SASEGT. Trimming took 0 bases from V and 8 from J; bases not matched to a gene: 3. This CDR3 contains 14 residues. In DNA, the CDR3 is TGTGCCAGCAGTGAAGCCGGGACAGGGGAAGGCTACACCTTC. It yields the protein CASSEAGTGEGYTF.

The chain recombines TRBV7-9 with TRBJ2-5, with D maybe TRBD2 (6 bases). CDR1 is SEHNR and CDR2 is FQNEAQ in the germline V gene (reference sequence). This CDR3 spans 15 amino acids. V lost 3 bases to trimming and J lost 3 bases, with 14 bases between them. The CDR3 protein is CASSLGQGLEETQYF. DNA of the CDR3: TGTGCCAGCAGCTTGGGCCAGGGACTGGAAGAGACCCAGTACTTC. Drawing the rest from reference TRBV7-9 and TRBJ2-5, the complete variable domain is DTGVSQNPRHKITKRGQNVTFRCDPISEHNRLYWYRQTLGQGPEFLTYFQNEAQLEKSRLLSDRFSAERPKGSFSTLEIQRTEQGDSAMYLCASSLGQGLEETQYFGPGTRLLVL.

Comments on this clone: The same CDR3 arises from other DNA sequences in this sample as well. The chain has TRBV6-5 and TRBJ1-2, with 8 bases lining up with TRBD1. This CDR3 is built from 13 residues. Germline CDR1 reads MNHEY; CDR2 reads SVGAGI. Germline trimming cut 6 bases from V and 7 bases from J; bases unmatched to any gene: 7. CDR3 DNA sequence: TGTGCCAGCAGCCCGGACAGGGTGGGTGGCTACACCTTC. It codes for CASSPDRVGGYTF.

This clone was observed once. CDR3 amino acids: CASSPPGQGFEQYF. The CDR3 DNA sequence: TGTGCCAGCAGTCCCCCGGGACAGGGGTTCGAGCAGTACTTC. The rearrangement uses TRBV27 and TRBJ2-7; TRBD1 matches at 10 bases. CDR3 size: 14 residues. From germline, CDR1 is MNHEY and CDR2 SMNVEV (reference sequence). Trimming cost V 5 bases and J 6 bases; bases outside gene matches: 7.